The 28 T cell receptor beta chains below all came from one sample that was sequenced in a study of T cell clonality in common variable immunodeficiency (dated by TCRdb to 2015 to 2017). Receptor amplification or capture employed the immunoSEQ multiplex PCR assay. TCRdb mirrors the immuneACCESS table, restricted to in-frame sequences. Some clones are absent from its copies; in checked studies, under half trace to an unresolved V gene, and the reason for the others is unknown. For this sample, approximately 58,000 clones are listed, none of them singletons. The top ten clones comprise roughly 5.5% of the sample. Sequenced material: peripheral blood mononuclear cells. The source is a person between 18 and 69 years old in good health.

This clone was seen many times. The CDR3 end falls 3 residues outside the read, so it is completed with the germline J gene. The chain recombines TRBV20-1 with TRBJ2-5; tentative D call: TRBD2 (6 bases). Deletions cut 2 bases from V and 5 bases from J, with 15 bases between. The CDR3 runs to 14 residues. Germline V gene lookup returns CDR1 DFQATT and CDR2 SNEGSKA (reference sequence). The DNA read from the CDR3 is TGCAGTGCTAGAATGGGTGGGGGGATGGAGACC. Protein: CSARMGGGMET. The CDR3, in full, reads CSARMGGGMETQYF.

For this clone: The DNA ends 3 residues before the CDR3 does, and the rest of the CDR3 is filled in from the germline J gene. V and J are TRBV10-3 and TRBJ2-1, with 11 bases aligning to TRBD2. This CDR3 is 14 amino acids long. Losses at the gene ends were 6 bases for V and 6 bases for J; bases not matched to a gene: 4. The germline CDR1 and CDR2 sequences are ENHRY and SYGVKD. Incomplete CDR3 DNA: TGTGCCATCAGAGACGGGACTAGCGGCAATGAG. Protein sequence: CAIRDGTSGNE. The full CDR3 is CAIRDGTSGNEQFF.

This clone was detected ten times or more. Coverage ceases 3 residues before the CDR3 finishes, and the germline J gene fills in the end. The rearrangement joins TRBV18 to TRBJ1-4; D gene unclear. CDR1 and CDR2 from the germline V gene are KGHSH and LQKENI. The ends were cut back, 3 bases at V and 8 bases at J, with 13 bases in the middle. CDR3 length equals 14 residues. The chain's CDR3 is CASSPDRGWEKLFF. Incomplete CDR3 DNA: TGTGCCAGCTCACCGGATCGGGGATGGGAAAAA.

This clone was found many times. The CDR3 extends 3 residues past the end of the read, so its final part is completed from the germline J gene. The J gene is TRBJ1-5, the V gene TRBV20-1, with a possible D match to TRBD1 (5 bases). This CDR3 is built from 13 residues. Trimming removed 3 bases from V and 4 bases from J, with 10 bases in between. Germline loops: CDR1 DFQATT, CDR2 SNEGSKA (reference sequence). The covered CDR3 bases are TGCAGTGCTAGCACAGGAGGGAATCAGCCC. It translates to CSASTGGNQP. The whole CDR3 protein is CSASTGGNQPQHF.

This clone occurred many times. The read stops 3 residues short of the end of the CDR3; the missing end is completed from the germline J gene. This rearrangement joins TRBV20-1 to TRBJ2-1, with D possibly being TRBD1 (5 bases). The CDR3 spans 16 residues. Germline CDR1 DFQATT, CDR2 SNEGSKA (reference sequence). V lost 1 base and J lost 6, with 19 bases in between. The CDR3 loop reads CSARVLGASWSNEQFF. The covered CDR3 bases are TGCAGTGCTAGAGTCCTAGGGGCTAGTTGGTCCAATGAG.

This clone was counted many times. The chain's CDR3 is CASSMTTNYEQYF. Incomplete CDR3 DNA: TGTGCCAGCAGCATGACAACAAACTACGAG. The V call is TRBV11-2, the J call TRBJ2-7; D is unclear. The read gets to within 3 residues of the CDR3 end, and the germline J gene fills in the rest. The germline V and J ends were trimmed by 5 bases and 3 bases, with 11 bases remaining between them. CDR3 length: 13 amino acids. The germline V gene has CDR1 SGHAT and CDR2 FQNNGV.

This clone was counted ten times or more. The missing CDR3 end, 3 residues past where the read stops, is filled in from the germline J gene. The J gene is TRBJ2-2, the V gene TRBV4-2, with TRBD2 identical over 8 bases. The CDR3 is 16 amino acids. Germline CDR1 and CDR2: LGHNA and YNFKEQ. Germline trimming cut 6 bases from V and 6 bases from J; bases unmatched to any gene: 12. CDR3 amino acids: CASRKNRLAGSGELFF. CDR3 DNA, as far as it was read: TGTGCCAGCAGGAAGAATCGGCTAGCGGGTTCCGGGGAG.

In this sample, this clone turned up many times. From the germline J gene comes the end of the CDR3, since the read stops 3 residues before it. The V and J genes are TRBV20-1 and TRBJ1-5, with a possible D match to TRBD1 (6 bases). From germline, CDR1 is DFQATT and CDR2 SNEGSKA (reference sequence). The germline V and J ends were trimmed by 0 bases and 4 bases, with 16 bases remaining between them. The CDR3 runs to 16 residues. This CDR3 reads CSARDGRTVINQPQHF. The covered CDR3 bases are TGCAGTGCTAGAGATGGCAGGACAGTGATTAATCAGCCC.

At least ten counts were recorded for this clone. The CDR3 extends 3 residues past the end of the read, so its final part is completed from the germline J gene. The chain joins TRBV19 to TRBJ2-2; D call uncertain. The CDR3 runs 15 residues. Germline V gene lookup returns CDR1 LNHDA and CDR2 SQIVND (reference sequence). V shed 0 bases and J shed 1 base, with 6 bases lying between them. CDR3: CASSIEAMNTGELFF. The part of the CDR3 DNA that was read is TGTGCCAGTAGTATAGAGGCAATGAACACCGGGGAG.

This clone has at least ten counts. The read ends 3 residues before the CDR3 terminus; that terminus is restored from the germline J gene. V usage is TRBV7-7 and J usage is TRBJ2-5, with 8 bases lining up with TRBD2. Germline V gene sequence: CDR1 SSHAT, CDR2 FNYEAQ (reference sequence). The junction had 7 bases not matched to a gene; V was cut back by 8 bases and J by 5 bases. The CDR3 loop spans 13 amino acids. The CDR3 spells CASALAGGETQYF. CDR3 bases read: TGTGCCAGCGCGCTAGCGGGCGGGGAGACC.

Ten or more counts support this clone. The CDR3 extends 3 residues past the end of the read, so its final part is completed from the germline J gene. This chain uses TRBV19 with TRBJ2-1; TRBD2 agrees at 9 bases. The V gene's germline CDR1 is LNHDA and CDR2 SQIVND (reference sequence). The CDR3 extends over 18 amino acids. Trimming took 7 bases from V and 4 from J; bases not matched to a gene: 17. The CDR3 region is CASNSGASGATKYNEQFF. The covered CDR3 bases are TGTGCCAGTAACTCAGGGGCTAGCGGGGCAACGAAATACAATGAG. The variable domain in full, with the rest retrieved from reference TRBV19 and TRBJ2-1, is DGGITQSPKYLFRKEGQNVTLSCEQNLNHDAMYWYRQDPGQGLRLIYYSQIVNDFQKGDIAEGYSVSREKKESFPLTVTSAQKNPTAFYLCASNSGASGATKYNEQFFGPGTRLTVL.

This clone was detected ten times or more. The read ends 3 residues shy of where the CDR3 ends; the end is completed using the germline J gene. This rearrangement joins TRBV7-2 to TRBJ2-7, with 9 bases lining up with TRBD1. CDR1 and CDR2 from the germline V gene are SGHTA and FQGNSA. This CDR3 has 15 residues. With V trimmed by 7 bases and J by 4 bases, 11 bases remained unmatched. CDR3 bases read: TGTGCCAGCACCCCAACCGGGACAGGGTTGTACGAG. Its translation: CASTPTGTGLYE. The full CDR3 is CASTPTGTGLYEQYF.

The sample holds many counts of this clone. Read data end 3 residues before the CDR3 end; the end is taken from the germline J gene. The rearrangement uses TRBV19 and TRBJ2-1; maybe TRBD1 (6 bases). Germline V CDR1 and CDR2: LNHDA, SQIVND (reference sequence). Trimming shortened V by 10 bases and J by 9 bases, and 16 bases separated the two germline ends. The CDR3 consists of 12 residues. CDR3 bases read: TGTGCCACAGAACAGGGTCCCAGTGAG. Translating it yields CATEQGPSE. The full CDR3 protein is CATEQGPSEQFF. The variable domain in full, with the rest retrieved from reference TRBV19 and TRBJ2-1, is DGGITQSPKYLFRKEGQNVTLSCEQNLNHDAMYWYRQDPGQGLRLIYYSQIVNDFQKGDIAEGYSVSREKKESFPLTVTSAQKNPTAFYLCATEQGPSEQFFGPGTRLTVL.

In its sample, this clone was seen many times. Read coverage stops 3 residues before the CDR3 terminus; the germline J gene supplies the remainder. The chain couples TRBV7-2 to TRBJ2-1, with a possible D match to TRBD1 (5 bases). The CDR3 is 13 residues long. V lost 5 bases and J lost 5, with 10 bases in between. CDR1 and CDR2 from the germline V gene are SGHTA and FQGNSA. The CDR3 here is CASSLDNNNEQFF. The sequenced part of the CDR3 DNA is TGTGCCAGCAGCCTGGACAACAACAATGAG.

This clone showed up many times. The CDR3 end is not reached by the read, which stops 3 residues before it; the germline J gene fills it in. The chain has TRBV19 and TRBJ2-3; tentatively, D is TRBD2 (5 bases). CDR3 size: 16 residues. The germline V gene has CDR1 LNHDA and CDR2 SQIVND (reference sequence). The V and J ends lost 3 bases and 4 bases respectively, with 17 bases between them. Partial CDR3 DNA: TGTGCCAGTAGTATTTTAACTCCCCCCGGGGCAGATACG. Encoded protein: CASSILTPPGADT. Given in full, the CDR3 is CASSILTPPGADTQYF.

At least ten counts were recorded for this clone. The read ends 3 residues early relative to the CDR3; the germline J gene fills the gap. The chain is built from TRBV18 and TRBJ2-1; 11 bases agree with TRBD2. V was clipped by 2 bases and J by 7 bases; unmatched bases: 4. The CDR3 sequence is 15 residues long. CDR1 and CDR2 (germline): KGHSH, LQKENI. CDR3 sequence: CASSPSSSGGNEQFF. Incomplete CDR3 DNA: TGTGCCAGCTCACCATCGTCTAGCGGGGGGAATGAG.

This clone was seen at least ten times. The sequenced fragment ends 3 residues before the CDR3 boundary, so the rest is inferred from the germline J gene. The chain recombines TRBV24-1 with TRBJ2-3; 8 nucleotides align to TRBD1. Looked up from germline, CDR1 is KGHDR and CDR2 is SFDVKD. V trimming: 4 bases; J trimming: 2 bases; junction bases outside the gene matches: 4. The CDR3 is made up of 15 amino acids. The CDR3 is CATSDPGQDTDTQYF. CDR3 DNA (partial): TGTGCCACCAGTGACCCGGGACAGGACACAGATACG.

This clone was counted at least ten times. Read sequence stops 3 residues before the CDR3 end, and the germline J gene provides the missing end. J is TRBJ2-1 and V is TRBV29-1, with TRBD2 matching 8 bases. CDR3 length: 15 residues. V lost 6 bases and J lost 0; bases outside the gene matches: 7. Germline CDR1 and CDR2: SQVTM and ANQGSEA. The CDR3 bases that were read are TGCAGCGTGGCGGGAGGCACGAGCTCCTACAATGAG. It encodes CSVAGGTSSYNE. The entire CDR3 protein is CSVAGGTSSYNEQFF.

This clone occurred a few times. The read stops 3 residues short of the end of the CDR3; the missing end is completed from the germline J gene. The chain combines TRBV5-4 with TRBJ2-5, with TRBD2 matching 7 bases. V dropped 4 bases and J dropped 4; count of bases not matched to a gene: 7. The length of the CDR3 is 14 residues. Germline V gene data show CDR1 as SGHNT and CDR2 as YYREEE (reference sequence). The CDR3 here is CASSGSGKGETQYF. The CDR3 bases that were read are TGTGCCAGCAGCGGGAGCGGGAAGGGAGAGACC.

This clone was picked up many times. The read gets to within 3 residues of the CDR3 end, and the germline J gene fills in the rest. The chain carries TRBV4-1 and TRBJ1-4; 9 nucleotides line up with TRBD1. This CDR3 has 16 residues. CDR1 MGHRA and CDR2 YSYEKL come from the germline V gene. Trimming at V came to 0 bases and at J to 4 bases, leaving 3 bases not matched to a gene. CDR3 sequence reads: CASSQEGTGINEKLFF. CDR3 DNA (partial): TGCGCCAGCAGCCAAGAAGGGACAGGGATTAATGAAAAA.

This clone was found many times. With the read ending 3 residues before the CDR3 end, the germline J gene is used to fill in that end. The rearrangement joins TRBV20-1 to TRBJ2-5; 7 bases fit TRBD2. The CDR3 has 16 residues. V lost 4 bases to trimming and J lost 1 base; unmatched junction nucleotides: 12. Germline assignment: CDR1 DFQATT and CDR2 SNEGSKA (reference sequence). Incomplete CDR3 DNA: TGCAGTGCTACCCGACTAGCCCCCACTAGCCAAGAGACC. The encoded protein is CSATRLAPTSQET. The CDR3 in full is CSATRLAPTSQETQYF.

At least ten counts were recorded for this clone. The CDR3 extends 3 residues past the end of the read, so its final part is completed from the germline J gene. This sequence joins TRBV5-6 and TRBJ2-7; 11 bases agree with TRBD1. The V gene's germline CDR1 is SGHDT and CDR2 YYEEEE. This CDR3 has 15 amino acids. V shed 3 bases and J 4 bases; nucleotides not matched to a gene: 6. CDR3 DNA, as far as it was read: TGTGCCAGCAGCTATGGACAGGGGGCTGTTTACGAG. Its protein product is CASSYGQGAVYE. From start to end, the CDR3 is CASSYGQGAVYEQYF.

In this sample, this clone turned up many times. Coverage ceases 3 residues before the CDR3 finishes, and the germline J gene fills in the end. The rearrangement uses TRBV18 and TRBJ2-7; a possible D gene is TRBD1 (7 bases). Deletions cut 0 bases from V and 3 bases from J, with 27 bases between. This CDR3 region has 20 residues. Germline values: CDR1 KGHSH, CDR2 LQKENI. The CDR3 region is CASSPPLRQGLFEGNYEQYF. The DNA read from the CDR3 is TGTGCCAGCTCACCACCGCTTAGACAGGGACTTTTTGAGGGCAACTACGAG.

Ten or more counts support this clone. Read coverage stops 3 residues before the CDR3 terminus; the germline J gene supplies the remainder. The chain employs TRBV20-1 and TRBJ2-3; D gene unclear. Germline CDR1 and CDR2: DFQATT and SNEGSKA (reference sequence). V dropped 4 bases and J dropped 0 bases, with 11 bases sitting between them. This CDR3 comprises 14 residues. CDR3 bases read: TGCAGTGCTACTCGAAGCTCTAGCACAGATACG. The encoded protein is CSATRSSSTDT. The whole CDR3 is CSATRSSSTDTQYF.

This clone was detected ten times or more. Read data end 3 residues before the CDR3 end; the end is taken from the germline J gene. V is TRBV19 and J is TRBJ2-5, with 9 bases that match TRBD1. This CDR3 is 15 amino acids long. Germline V gene lookup returns CDR1 LNHDA and CDR2 SQIVND (reference sequence). V shed 7 bases, J shed 3 bases, and the junction held 9 bases outside the gene matches. The sequenced part of the CDR3 DNA is TGTGCCAGTAAACGCAGGGGACAGGGAGAAGAGACC. It encodes CASKRRGQGEET. In full, the CDR3 reads CASKRRGQGEETQYF.

Many counts were recorded for this clone. The CDR3 end is not reached by the read, which stops 3 residues before it; the germline J gene fills it in. The chain carries TRBV28 and TRBJ2-6; TRBD1 agrees at 7 bases. This CDR3 spans 20 amino acids. Trimming took 4 bases from V and 1 from J; bases not matched to a gene: 16. The germline gives CDR1 MDHEN, CDR2 SYDVKM. Partial CDR3 DNA: TGTGCCAGCAGTTCCCCGTGGGACAGCTACCGTGGGTCTGGGGCCAACGTC. Amino acids: CASSSPWDSYRGSGANV. The full CDR3 is CASSSPWDSYRGSGANVLTF. Variable domain in full (rest from reference TRBV28 and TRBJ2-6): DVKVTQSSRYLVKRTGEKVFLECVQDMDHENMFWYRQDPGLGLRLIYFSYDVKMKEKGDIPEGYSVSREKKERFSLILESASTNQTSMYLCASSSPWDSYRGSGANVLTFGAGSRLTVL.

This clone appeared many times. The CDR3 end falls 3 residues outside the read, so it is completed with the germline J gene. This chain links TRBV20-1 with TRBJ1-1; possibly TRBD1 for D (5 bases). The CDR3 runs 14 residues. Trimming removed 4 bases from V and 0 bases from J, with 12 bases in between. Germline V gene lookup returns CDR1 DFQATT and CDR2 SNEGSKA (reference sequence). The covered CDR3 bases are TGCAGTGCTAAACGCAGGGCTATGAACACTGAA. Translation: CSAKRRAMNTE. The entire CDR3 protein is CSAKRRAMNTEAFF.

This clone came up a few times. The sequenced fragment ends 3 residues before the CDR3 boundary, so the rest is inferred from the germline J gene. V is TRBV13 and J is TRBJ2-7, with 12 bases identical to TRBD1. Trimming at V came to 5 bases and at J to 6 bases, leaving 5 bases not matched to a gene. CDR3 length: 14 amino acids. Germline CDR1 is PRHDT and CDR2 is FYEKMQ (reference sequence). The covered CDR3 bases are TGTGCCAGCAGCCTGGGACAGGGGGCGCGCGAG. Its translation is CASSLGQGARE. In full, the CDR3 is CASSLGQGAREQYF.